This T cell receptor beta chain was found in a study of T cell responses to AZD1222 COVID-19 vaccine. Study in general: Pooled samples include second doses given at about 4 or 12 weeks. Notes on the study in general: Unmutated variant regions reportedly attract nearly half of all spike-specific TCRs.

Sequencing was performed with immunoSEQ multiplex PCR; in TCRdb, only in-frame clones are kept and a portion is missing. Among about 99,000 clones listed, about 89% were seen once. J lost 4 bases, V lost 9 bases, and 15 bases had no gene match. Germline-derived CDR1 and CDR2 are LGHNT and FRNRAP. The CDR3 consists of 16 residues. Turning to this clone: The antigen remains undetermined.

The source of this sequence is an adult in good health. This rearrangement joins TRBV12-5 to TRBJ1-5; TRBD1 matches 7 bases. The sample consisted of peripheral blood, taken on day 0 of AZD1222 vaccination. CDR3 protein: CASHPSGLTGNQPQHF. CDR3 bases: TGTGCTAGCCATCCTTCGGGGCTGACAGGGAATCAGCCCCAGCATTTT.